This T cell receptor beta chain stems from a study of identical twins. This clonotype was detected a few times. TCRdb itself ran the 5' RACE reads through MiXCR, one entry per CDR3 protein. In the table there are 230,000 or so distinct CDR3 sequences, around 8.8% of which are singletons. The CDR3 runs to 16 residues. Trimming shortened V by 3 bases and J by 3 bases, and 16 bases separated the two germline ends. In addition, the sample was reused for a study of yellow fever vaccine responses in identical twins.

This TCR derives from a woman between 18 and 29 years old in good health. Sample: CD8+ T cells sorted from blood. This chain connects TRBV12-3 or TRBV12-4 to TRBJ2-3; possibly TRBD2 for D (6 bases). CDR3 coding DNA: TGTGCCAGCAGTTTTAAAGGTGGGGGGTTAACAGATACGCAGTATTTT. Its protein product is CASSFKGGGLTDTQYF.